This T cell receptor beta chain came from a study of T cell responses to AZD1222 COVID-19 vaccine (dated by TCRdb to the early 2020s). Regarding the complete study: AZD1222 recipients with second doses at about 4 weeks or about 12 weeks were pooled, because spike-specific TCR depth and breadth did not differ between schedules. A total of roughly 240 trial participants underwent TCR sequencing, of whom about 210 received two doses of AZD1222 and about 25 received two doses of the MenACWY control vaccine. Enrollment into the trials was organized by age into subgroups of 18-55, 56-69 and 70-plus years, and those subgroups contained roughly 140, 27 and 60 TCR-sequenced participants, respectively.

The study at large found these results: The 56-69-year group was small, and its depth increase did not reach significance, likely because of low power. Only six AZD1222 recipients were SARS-CoV-2 seropositive at baseline, limiting conclusions about previously exposed vaccinees. Epitopes outside the regions mutated in the B.1.351 and B.1.1.7 variants were reportedly recognized by nearly half of the unique spike-specific TCRs. Because no samples from the day 14 peak response were available, repertoires could be characterized only after the peak T cell response. The vaccine-associated CD4 TCRs covered the entire spike protein, and the dominant responses fell in regions 160-218 and 743-854. After two AZD1222 doses, both the breadth and the depth of spike-specific TCRs were significantly higher than at day 0 and than in MenACWY recipients. Most participants were white British and females outnumbered males, and the authors suggested that clonal diversity may have been underestimated.

This specimen's time point label, per the study, means: baseline before first vaccination. Samples from vaccinated people were obtained from the UK trials COV001 and COV002, which included a single-blind randomized controlled phase 2/3 trial of AZD1222 (ChAdOx1 nCoV-19) in healthy adults. For TCRbeta chain sequencing, PBMC samples were collected from trial participants at day 0 and at day 28 after the second dose. From its cysteine to its phenylalanine, the CDR3 spans 15 amino acids. Just the 45-base CDR3 DNA is kept, in frame starting at base 1. Based on the germline V gene, the CDR1 and CDR2 sequences are SGHRS and YFSETQ. V is clipped by 2 bases and J by 3 bases, and the sequence between their germline boundaries is 14 bases long. This clone was found once. Its antigen is not yet known. No per-base quality is available; no much larger clone lies one base away. The CDR3 regions of human TCRbeta chains were analyzed by immunosequencing. The authors processed their data as follows. TCRs in the repertoires were matched against a reference library of SARS-CoV-2-specific TCRs that had been generated with the MIRA antigen-specificity platform. Breadth meant the fraction of unique TCRs that were SARS-CoV-2-associated, whereas depth meant the fraction of total T cells that were SARS-CoV-2-associated. Using the MIRA data, each spike-specific TCR was assigned both to the spike region to which the TCR was reactive and to a CD4 or CD8 class. Log10-transformed breadth and depth values were compared by one-way ANOVA with Sidak's multiple comparisons tests. TCRdb retrieved this table from immuneACCESS and kept in-frame rearrangements only. Not all clones are present; in checked studies, unresolved V genes account for under half, and no reason is known for the remainder. The V and J calls and the clone size are those of that table, but D and trimming were determined from the DNA. The sample profile shows approximately 100,000 clones; approximately 91% of them were found once. Of the sample, 4.5% is held by the ten largest clones.

The receptor was isolated from an adult in good health. Sequences were derived from peripheral blood, sampled on day 0 of AZD1222 vaccination. Here the chain combines TRBV5-1 and TRBJ1-2; the D gene is perhaps TRBD1, from 6 matching bases. CDR3 loop: CASSFSGEWDYGYTF. The nucleotide sequence reads as follows: TGCGCCAGCAGCTTCTCAGGGGAGTGGGACTATGGCTACACCTTC. The full variable domain, with segments outside the CDR3 supplied by the reference TRBV5-1 and TRBJ1-2 proteins, appears as KAGVTQTPRYLIKTRGQQVTLSCSPISGHRSVSWYQQTPGQGLQFLFEYFSETQRNKGNFPGRFSGRQFSNSRSEMNVSTLELGDSALYLCASSFSGEWDYGYTFGSGTRLTVV.